A single sample gave rise to the 22 T cell receptor beta chains below, sequenced in a study of blood T cells in healthy people across ages. The use of a sample-barcoded 5' primer and a J-beta primer mix characterized a second PCR of roughly 7 to 12 cycles. From the 5' RACE reads, TCRdb called clonotypes with MiXCR, one entry per CDR3 protein. The sample yields 450,000 to 700,000 distinct CDR3 sequences, roughly 29% seen once. What was sequenced was blood. These receptors were collected from a woman aged 70-85 years in good health.

The chain combines TRBV7-9 with TRBJ1-1; D remains unclear. Germline V gene sequence: CDR1 SEHNR, CDR2 FQNEAQ (reference sequence). V was trimmed by 3 bases and J by 1 base, leaving 12 bases between them. This CDR3 has 15 amino acids. CDR3 bases: TGTGCCAGCAGCTTTTGGGCTGACGAGAACACTGAAGCTTTCTTT. Translated: CASSFWADENTEAFF.

The rearrangement links TRBV6-5 to TRBJ1-2; D is possibly TRBD1 (5 bases). The length of the CDR3 is 17 residues. Per germline, CDR1 MNHEY and CDR2 SVGAGI. The V gene lost 0 bases and the J gene lost 2 bases, with 16 bases spanning the gap. The CDR3 nucleotides are TGTGCCAGCAGTTACTCCAGCTCGGGGGACTTCAACTATGGCTACACCTTC. It specifies CASSYSSSGDFNYGYTF.

This clonotype has more than one count but fewer than ten. The chain uses TRBV10-3 and TRBJ2-5; maybe TRBD1 (6 bases). The J call may not be correct, given that the DNA end is closer to TRBJ2-1. The CDR3 runs to 16 residues. From germline, CDR1 is ENHRY and CDR2 SYGVKD. The CDR3 coding sequence is TGTGCCATCAGTGAGTCACCGGCAGGGGACGGCGATGAGCAGTTCTTC. Translation: CAISESPAGDGDEQFF.

This sequence joins TRBV9 and TRBJ2-1; 7 bases line up with TRBD2. The CDR3 runs to 14 residues. In germline, CDR1 is SGDLS, CDR2 YYNGEE. Trimming cost V 4 bases and J 9 bases; bases outside gene matches: 10. CDR3 in amino acids: CASSISGGGGEQFF. DNA for the CDR3: TGTGCCAGCAGCATATCAGGAGGCGGGGGTGAGCAGTTCTTC. Combining the CDR3 with reference TRBV9 and TRBJ2-1 gives the whole variable domain DSGVTQTPKHLITATGQRVTLRCSPRSGDLSVYWYQQSLDQGLQFLIQYYNGEERAKGNILERFSAQQFPDLHSELNLSSLELGDSALYFCASSISGGGGEQFFGPGTRLTVL.

This clonotype was seen a handful of times. The V and J genes are TRBV13 and TRBJ2-7; 8 bases match TRBD2. Germline CDR1 reads PRHDT; CDR2 reads FYEKMQ (reference sequence). With V trimmed by 5 bases and J by 2 bases, 11 bases remained unmatched. The CDR3 extends over 16 amino acids. CDR3 sequence reads: CASSPNLGTSAYEQYF. Here the CDR3 DNA reads TGTGCCAGCAGCCCCAACCTGGGGACTAGTGCCTACGAGCAGTACTTC.

This chain connects TRBV3-1 to TRBJ1-1; no clear D. Germline V gene sequence: CDR1 LGHDT, CDR2 YNNKEL (reference sequence). The CDR3 sequence is 12 residues long. V gave up 1 base and J gave up 9 bases, with 9 bases separating them. DNA of the CDR3: TGTGCCAGCAGCCAAGGTGGCAGAAAAGCTTTCTTT. It encodes CASSQGGRKAFF.

This clonotype was observed once. The chain recombines TRBV7-2 with TRBJ2-7; 11 bases align to TRBD2. The CDR3 covers 16 residues. The ends lost 4 bases at V and 3 bases at J; junction bases unmatched: 8. CDR1 is SGHTA and CDR2 is FQGNSA in the germline V gene. As DNA, the CDR3 is TGTGCCAGCAGCTCCGACTTAGCGGGGGGGCTCTACGAGCAGTACTTC. Amino acid sequence: CASSSDLAGGLYEQYF.

Details on this clonotype: At one boundary the junction diverges from the germline segment, which might be a read error. The rearrangement links TRBV20-1 to TRBJ1-2, with 7 bases that match TRBD1. The CDR3 loop spans 15 amino acids. Germline CDR1 and CDR2: DFQATT and SNEGSKA (reference sequence). In nucleotides, the CDR3 is TGCAGTGCTGGAGACCCCTCGACAGGGAACTATGGCTACACCTTC. Amino acids: CSAGDPSTGNYGYTF.

Worth noting for this clonotype: At one of its ends the junction is not consistent with the germline gene, which may arise from a read error. V gene TRBV20-1 combines with J gene TRBJ2-5; 13 bases agree with TRBD2. Germline V gives CDR1 DFQATT, CDR2 SNEGSKA (reference sequence). This CDR3 has 11 residues. The CDR3 nucleotides read TGCAGTGCCCCCACTAGCGGGGGGGAGTTCTTC. It specifies CSAPTSGGEFF.

There are a few counts of this clonotype. DNA of the CDR3: TGCGCCAGCAGCCCGGAACAGGGCAGAGGTTCACCCCTCCACTTT. Translated, it gives CASSPEQGRGSPLHF. The chain is built from TRBV5-1 and TRBJ1-6, with D possibly TRBD1 on 6 matching bases. Germline V CDR1 and CDR2: SGHRS, YFSETQ. This CDR3 contains 15 residues. With 4 bases removed from V and 9 bases from J, the gap between germline ends came to 17 bases.

The chain is built from TRBV2 and TRBJ2-5; 8 bases align to TRBD1. Trimming took 6 bases from V and 11 from J; bases not matched to a gene: 8. The CDR3 spans 12 residues. The germline CDR1 and CDR2 sequences are SNHLY and FYNNEI. CDR3 sequence reads: CASRQGAREQYF. DNA of the CDR3: TGTGCCAGCAGGCAGGGGGCGAGGGAGCAGTACTTC.

The rearrangement uses TRBV5-1 and TRBJ2-3; unclear D gene. The germline V gene has CDR1 SGHRS and CDR2 YFSETQ. The CDR3 is 16 amino acids. The germline V and J ends were trimmed by 0 bases and 0 bases, with 11 bases remaining between them. CDR3 protein: CASSLAETTSTDTQYF. CDR3 nucleotides: TGCGCCAGCAGCTTGGCCGAGACAACTAGCACAGATACGCAGTATTTT. Full variable domain (remainder filled in from reference TRBV5-1 and TRBJ2-3): KAGVTQTPRYLIKTRGQQVTLSCSPISGHRSVSWYQQTPGQGLQFLFEYFSETQRNKGNFPGRFSGRQFSNSRSEMNVSTLELGDSALYLCASSLAETTSTDTQYFGPGTRLTVL.

The chain uses TRBV5-1 and TRBJ2-5; D perhaps matches TRBD1 (6 bases). Deletions cut 4 bases from V and 3 bases from J, with 10 bases between. The CDR3 extends over 13 amino acids. In germline, CDR1 is SGHRS, CDR2 YFSETQ. CDR3 amino acids: CASSATGKETQYF. For the CDR3, the DNA is TGCGCCAGCAGCGCTACAGGGAAAGAGACCCAGTACTTC.

The chain is built from TRBV5-8 and TRBJ1-6; the D is unclear. This CDR3 is 14 amino acids long. Germline CDR1 and CDR2: SGHTS and YDEGEE. V lost 5 bases to trimming and J lost 6 bases, with 12 bases between them. For the CDR3, the DNA is TGTGCCAGCAGGTGGACGGGTCCTAATTCACCCCTCCACTTT. This codes for CASRWTGPNSPLHF.

In its sample, this clonotype was seen a few times. V gene TRBV20-1 combines with J gene TRBJ2-1; 10 bases align to TRBD2. CDR1 is DFQATT and CDR2 is SNEGSKA in the germline V gene (reference sequence). The CDR3 loop spans 19 amino acids. With 3 bases clipped from V and 0 bases from J, the junction kept 14 bases outside the gene matches. CDR3 amino acids: CSASRMGSGGLSSYNEQFF. The CDR3 nucleotides read TGCAGTGCTAGTAGAATGGGTAGCGGGGGGCTTAGCTCCTACAATGAGCAGTTCTTC.

The table lists this clonotype with a few counts. The chain joins TRBV6-1 to TRBJ1-3; possibly TRBD1 for D (6 bases). V shed 5 bases and J shed 1 base, with 12 bases lying between them. The V gene's germline CDR1 is MNHNS and CDR2 SASEGT. This CDR3 comprises 15 residues. CDR3 bases: TGTGCCAGCAGTAAACAGGGTGATTCTGGAAACACCATATATTTT. This translates into CASSKQGDSGNTIYF.

V gene TRBV7-2 combines with J gene TRBJ2-1; D not resolved. Germline CDR1 and CDR2: SGHTA and FQGNSA. The CDR3 spans 15 residues. V lost 2 bases and J 0 bases, leaving 8 bases between the germline ends. The CDR3 nucleotides are TGTGCCAGCAGCTTAAATGGGGACTCCTACAATGAGCAGTTCTTC. It codes for CASSLNGDSYNEQFF.

This clonotype was recorded a few times. This rearrangement joins TRBV4-3 to TRBJ2-4; tentatively, D is TRBD1 (6 bases). CDR1 is LGHNA, CDR2 YSLEER, per germline. The CDR3 is 13 amino acids. Trimming removed 0 bases at V and 14 bases at J, with 14 bases between. CDR3 DNA sequence: TGCGCCAGCAGCCAAGACCCACAGGGAATCAAGTACTTC. It yields the protein CASSQDPQGIKYF.

The chain is built from TRBV29-1 and TRBJ1-4, with D uncertain. Germline CDR1 and CDR2: SQVTM and ANQGSEA. This CDR3 region has 15 residues. Trimming shortened V by 6 bases and J by 8 bases, and 22 bases separated the two germline ends. This CDR3 reads CSVGRSQNSGEKLFF. The CDR3 DNA reads TGCAGCGTCGGTAGGTCTCAGAACTCGGGCGAAAAACTGTTTTTT.

This clonotype was found many times. The junction departs from the called germline gene at one end, perhaps through a read error. The CDR3 loop is CASSPGLAGVGFF. The CDR3 region has the DNA TGTGCCAGCAGCCCAGGACTAGCGGGGGTCGGGTTCTTC. The chain carries TRBV11-2 and TRBJ2-5; TRBD2 agrees at 13 bases. Germline V gives CDR1 SGHAT, CDR2 FQNNGV. The CDR3 contains 13 residues.

The chain has TRBV29-1 and TRBJ1-2; D gene unclear. There are 11 residues in the CDR3. V lost 2 bases and J 8 bases, leaving 9 bases between the germline ends. The germline gives CDR1 SQVTM, CDR2 ANQGSEA. The CDR3 spells CSVESIGGYTF. The CDR3 DNA follows: TGCAGCGTTGAAAGTATCGGAGGCTACACCTTC. The full variable domain, completed using reference TRBV29-1 and TRBJ1-2, is SAVISQKPSRDICQRGTSLTIQCQVDSQVTMMFWYRQQPGQSLTLIATANQGSEATYESGFVIDKFPISRPNLTFSTLTVSNMSPEDSSIYLCSVESIGGYTFGSGTRLTVV.

The chain couples TRBV7-9 to TRBJ2-5; 8 bases fit TRBD1. The J call is in doubt because the DNA end fits TRBJ2-1 better. Germline-derived CDR1 and CDR2 are SEHNR and FQNEAQ (reference sequence). The CDR3 has 17 amino acids. CDR3: CASSSKPGQALLNEQFF. CDR3 sequence (DNA): TGTGCCAGCAGCTCCAAACCGGGACAGGCGCTTCTCAATGAGCAGTTCTTC.